This TCR beta chain appears in the sequencing data of a study of blood T cell repertoires in COVID-19. Study context: Donors in the United States, Italy and Spain gave samples during acute or convalescent COVID-19. Sample material is recorded as cDNA or gDNA derived from T cells, B-cell-depleted T cells, or PBMCs.

Original handling: Reference gene primer amplification yielded estimated nucleated cell counts. TCRdb keeps only in-frame clones here, not all; method: immunoSEQ multiplex PCR. V, J and clone size are taken as reported in that table, and D and trimming were inferred from the DNA itself. The sample has some 350,000 clones, more than 85% seen once. This clone was detected only once. Germline assignment: CDR1 SNHLY and CDR2 FYNNEI. The V gene lost 4 bases and the J gene lost 6 bases, with 10 bases spanning the gap. This CDR3 has 13 residues. Sequencing input: peripheral blood. The chain combines TRBV2 with TRBJ1-5; D remains ambiguous. The sequence was obtained from a human donor in a cohort sampled during active COVID-19. CDR3 residues: CASSGLTAQPQHF. The CDR3, as DNA: TGTGCCAGCAGTGGCCTCACAGCTCAGCCCCAGCATTTT.